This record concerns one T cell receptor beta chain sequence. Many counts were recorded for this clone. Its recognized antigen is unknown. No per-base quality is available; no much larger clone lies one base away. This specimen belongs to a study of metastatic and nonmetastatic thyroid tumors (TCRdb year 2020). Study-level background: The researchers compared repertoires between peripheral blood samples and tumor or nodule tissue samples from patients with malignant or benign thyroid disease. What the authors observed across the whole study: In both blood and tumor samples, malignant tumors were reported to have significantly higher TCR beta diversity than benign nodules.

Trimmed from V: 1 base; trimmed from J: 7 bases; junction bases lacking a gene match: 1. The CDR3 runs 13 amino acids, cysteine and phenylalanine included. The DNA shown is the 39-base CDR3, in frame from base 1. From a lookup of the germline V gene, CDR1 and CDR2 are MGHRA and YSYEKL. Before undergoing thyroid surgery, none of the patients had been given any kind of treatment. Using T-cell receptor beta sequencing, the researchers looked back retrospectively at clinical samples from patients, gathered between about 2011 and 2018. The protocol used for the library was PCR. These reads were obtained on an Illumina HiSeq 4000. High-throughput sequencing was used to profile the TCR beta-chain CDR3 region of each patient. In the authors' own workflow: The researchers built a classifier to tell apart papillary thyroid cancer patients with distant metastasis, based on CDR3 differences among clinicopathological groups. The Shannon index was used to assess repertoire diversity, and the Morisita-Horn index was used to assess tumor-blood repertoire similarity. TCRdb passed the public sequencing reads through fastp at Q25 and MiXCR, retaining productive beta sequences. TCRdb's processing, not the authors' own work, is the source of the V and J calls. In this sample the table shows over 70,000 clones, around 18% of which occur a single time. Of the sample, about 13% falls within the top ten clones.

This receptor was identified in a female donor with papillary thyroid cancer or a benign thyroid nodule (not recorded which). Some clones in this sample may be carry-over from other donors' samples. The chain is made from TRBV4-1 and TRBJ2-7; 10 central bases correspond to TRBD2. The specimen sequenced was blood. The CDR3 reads CASSQGTSGEQYF. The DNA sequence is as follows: TGCGCCAGCAGCCAAGGGACTAGCGGAGAGCAGTACTTC.